The 25 T cell receptor beta chains below were found in one sample sequenced in a study of blood T cell repertoires in COVID-19. Clones were sequenced by immunoSEQ multiplex PCR, and TCRdb holds only the in-frame ones, with some missing. This sample has 26,000 or so clones; about 90% occur once, and the top ten carry 7.5% to 9%. The specimen sequenced was peripheral blood. Receptors originate from a human donor in a cohort sampled during active COVID-19.

The sample holds one count of this clone. This chain links TRBV18 with TRBJ2-7, with D unresolved. Trimming took off 3 bases at V and 4 bases at J, with 4 bases between the two ends. CDR1 is KGHSH, CDR2 LQKENI, per germline. The CDR3 totals 11 residues. CDR3 DNA sequence: TGTGCCAGCTCACCCGGTTACGAGCAGTACTTC. It translates to CASSPGYEQYF.

The V call is TRBV29-1, the J call TRBJ2-3; TRBD2 might be the D (6 bases). Germline V gene data show CDR1 as SQVTM and CDR2 as ANQGSEA. The CDR3 is made up of 14 amino acids. V lost 7 bases to trimming and J lost 0 bases, with 14 bases between them. Here the CDR3 reads CSARVAASTDTQYF. CDR3 in DNA: TGCAGCGCACGGGTAGCGGCTAGCACAGATACGCAGTATTTT.

The chain combines TRBV7-2 with TRBJ2-7; a possible D gene is TRBD1 (5 bases). The CDR3 contains 13 residues. Trimming pared 5 bases from V and 6 bases from J, leaving 14 bases between. The germline gives CDR1 SGHTA, CDR2 FQGNSA. CDR3 nucleotides: TGTGCCAGCAGCCTATGGGGCCCGGGCGAGCAGTACTTC. Amino acids: CASSLWGPGEQYF.

The chain recombines TRBV4-1 with TRBJ2-2; a possible D gene is TRBD1 (5 bases). The germline V gene encodes CDR1 MGHRA and CDR2 YSYEKL. Trimming left V 4 bases short and J 1 base short, with 7 bases between. The CDR3 spans 14 residues. The CDR3 is CASSLGLNTGELFF. Here the CDR3 DNA reads TGCGCCAGCAGCCTGGGGCTGAACACCGGGGAGCTGTTTTTT.

The V call is TRBV12-3 or TRBV12-4, the J call TRBJ1-4; unclear D gene. V was clipped by 5 bases and J by 7 bases, with 11 bases between them. The CDR3 is made up of 13 amino acids. Here the CDR3 reads CASSPPGSEKLFF. Here the CDR3 DNA reads TGTGCCAGCAGTCCCCCGGGGAGTGAAAAACTGTTTTTT.

The chain couples TRBV6-6 to TRBJ2-3; TRBD2 matches at 7 bases. This CDR3 region has 14 residues. The V and J ends lost 2 bases and 6 bases, in that order; junction bases with no gene match: 5. In germline, CDR1 is MNHNY, CDR2 SVGAGI (reference sequence). The chain's CDR3 is CASSYRRGGDTQYF. For the CDR3, the DNA is TGTGCCAGCAGTTACCGGAGGGGAGGGGATACGCAGTATTTT.

V usage is TRBV7-2 and J usage is TRBJ2-7; 9 bases align to TRBD1. The ends lost 1 base at V and 7 bases at J; junction bases unmatched: 5. There are 14 residues in the CDR3. Germline V gene sequence: CDR1 SGHTA, CDR2 FQGNSA. CDR3 bases: TGTGCCAGCAGCTTAGGACAGGGGGTCGGAGAGCAGTACTTC. This codes for CASSLGQGVGEQYF.

This rearrangement joins TRBV14 to TRBJ2-3; 9 bases match TRBD1. V gave up 1 base and J gave up 6 bases; unmatched junction bases: 14. CDR1 SGHDN and CDR2 FVKESK come from the germline V gene. The CDR3 is 18 residues long. The CDR3 DNA sequence: TGTGCCAGCAGCCAAGCTTCCGGGACAGGGTTTCTTCGGGATACGCAGTATTTT. Translation: CASSQASGTGFLRDTQYF.

The chain joins TRBV18 to TRBJ1-5; D gene ambiguous. V lost 4 bases, J lost 4 bases, and 14 bases lay in between. The CDR3 covers 15 residues. The germline CDR1 and CDR2 sequences are KGHSH and LQKENI. The CDR3 bases are TGTGCCAGCTCACTTGGGCCGGCGGGGAATCAGCCCCAGCATTTT. Translation gives CASSLGPAGNQPQHF. Based on the CDR3 plus reference TRBV18 and TRBJ1-5, the full variable domain is NAGVMQNPRHLVRRRGQEARLRCSPMKGHSHVYWYRQLPEEGLKFMVYLQKENIIDESGMPKERFSAEFPKEGPSILRIQQVVRGDSAAYFCASSLGPAGNQPQHFGDGTRLSIL.

CDR3 sequence: CASSSADSPTTYEQYF. The DNA of the CDR3 is TGTGCCAGCAGCAGCGCGGACAGCCCCACCACCTACGAGCAGTACTTC. The chain combines TRBV5-5 with TRBJ2-7; tentative D call: TRBD1 (6 bases). This CDR3 is built from 16 residues. In germline, CDR1 is SGHKS, CDR2 YYEKEE (reference sequence). The V end lost 4 bases, the J end lost 2 bases, and 19 bases lay between the germline ends.

This clone is a singleton in its sample. This sequence joins TRBV7-9 and TRBJ1-5; D not certain. Per germline, CDR1 SEHNR and CDR2 FQNEAQ (reference sequence). Trimming shortened V by 1 base and J by 0 bases, and 7 bases separated the two germline ends. This CDR3 has 15 residues. In nucleotides, the CDR3 is TGTGCCAGCAGCTTAGGCGGAGATAGCAATCAGCCCCAGCATTTT. Its protein is CASSLGGDSNQPQHF. The full variable domain, with the rest looked up from reference TRBV7-9 and TRBJ1-5, is DTGVSQNPRHKITKRGQNVTFRCDPISEHNRLYWYRQTLGQGPEFLTYFQNEAQLEKSRLLSDRFSAERPKGSFSTLEIQRTEQGDSAMYLCASSLGGDSNQPQHFGDGTRLSIL.

J is TRBJ2-3 and V is TRBV15, with a possible D match to TRBD2 (5 bases). The V end lost 3 bases, the J end lost 6 bases, and 10 bases lay between the germline ends. The CDR3 consists of 13 residues. Germline values: CDR1 LNHNV, CDR2 YYDKDF (reference sequence). The CDR3 nucleotides are TGTGCCACCAGCAGGAGGGTACCCGATACGCAGTATTTT. Protein sequence: CATSRRVPDTQYF.

The chain uses TRBV6-1 and TRBJ2-4; D is perhaps TRBD2 (6 bases). V lost 0 bases and J lost 1, with 22 bases in between. The CDR3 consists of 20 residues. Germline CDR1 is MNHNS and CDR2 is SASEGT. The CDR3 sequence: CASSEAAFSGDKAAKNIQYF. The CDR3, as DNA: TGTGCCAGCAGTGAAGCGGCCTTTAGCGGCGACAAGGCCGCCAAAAACATTCAGTACTTC.

This clone occurred a few times. DNA for the CDR3: TGTGCCACCAGTGATCGACAGAGTGAGCCCCAGCATTTT. Translated, it gives CATSDRQSEPQHF. The rearrangement joins TRBV24-1 to TRBJ1-5; perhaps TRBD1 as D (5 bases). Trimming left V 3 bases short and J 8 bases short, with 10 bases between. CDR3 length equals 13 residues. Germline CDR1 and CDR2: KGHDR and SFDVKD.

The sample holds one count of this clone. The V and J genes are TRBV9 and TRBJ2-7; D is uncertain. V was cut by 4 bases and J by 7 bases, with 18 bases left in between. Per germline, CDR1 SGDLS and CDR2 YYNGEE. The CDR3 has 14 amino acids. The CDR3 nucleotides are TGTGCCAGCAGCTCCTCGACACGTCGCCAAGAGCAGTACTTC. Protein product: CASSSSTRRQEQYF.

V usage is TRBV7-6 and J usage is TRBJ2-6; no firm D call. CDR3 length: 16 amino acids. V was clipped by 2 bases and J by 0 bases, with 8 bases between them. Germline CDR1 and CDR2: SGHVS and FNYEAQ. The CDR3: CASSLWQYSGANVLTF. CDR3 coding DNA: TGTGCCAGCAGCTTATGGCAATACTCTGGGGCCAACGTCCTGACTTTC.

The chain recombines TRBV5-1 with TRBJ2-3; D perhaps matches TRBD2 (7 bases). V was shortened by 4 bases and J by 4 bases, with 13 bases between the two germline ends. Germline lookup yields CDR1 SGHRS and CDR2 YFSETQ. The CDR3 is 14 amino acids. CDR3 bases: TGCGCCAGCAGCCCTGGGGGGGGCCCAGATACGCAGTATTTT. It translates to CASSPGGGPDTQYF. The full variable domain, with the rest looked up from reference TRBV5-1 and TRBJ2-3, is KAGVTQTPRYLIKTRGQQVTLSCSPISGHRSVSWYQQTPGQGLQFLFEYFSETQRNKGNFPGRFSGRQFSNSRSEMNVSTLELGDSALYLCASSPGGGPDTQYFGPGTRLTVL.

This rearrangement joins TRBV7-2 to TRBJ1-3; D is possibly TRBD1 (5 bases). V was pared by 4 bases and J by 5 bases, with 9 bases between. Germline values: CDR1 SGHTA, CDR2 FQGNSA. The CDR3 spans 13 residues. CDR3 residues: CASSSGWRNTIYF. The CDR3 DNA reads as TGTGCCAGCAGCTCAGGGTGGAGAAACACCATATATTTT.

V is TRBV5-6 and J is TRBJ2-5; tentatively, D is TRBD2 (7 bases). Trimming removed 1 base from V and 1 base from J, with 11 bases in between. Germline CDR1 SGHDT, CDR2 YYEEEE. The CDR3 is 15 residues long. The CDR3 nucleotides read TGTGCCAGCAGCTTGAACGGGGGGCCCCAAGAGACCCAGTACTTC. Its translation: CASSLNGGPQETQYF.

CDR3 in DNA: TGTGCCAGCAGATCCACGGGAGGGGATGAGACCCAGTACTTC. Residues: CASRSTGGDETQYF. V is TRBV6-5 and J is TRBJ2-5; 8 bases match TRBD2. This CDR3 contains 14 residues. The trim removed 6 bases at V and 5 bases at J, leaving 8 bases unmatched. From germline, CDR1 is MNHEY and CDR2 SVGAGI.

The gene calls are TRBV5-1 and TRBJ2-5, with D maybe TRBD1 (5 bases). This CDR3 is built from 14 residues. V lost 0 bases and J lost 5, with 11 bases in between. Germline V lookup: CDR1 SGHRS, CDR2 YFSETQ. CDR3 nucleotides: TGCGCCAGCAGCTTGGATCCCAGGGCGGAGACCCAGTACTTC. Its translation: CASSLDPRAETQYF.

The chain combines TRBV7-2 with TRBJ2-3, with TRBD1 as a possible D gene (5 bases). V lost 0 bases and J lost 10, with 11 bases in between. The CDR3 runs to 13 residues. Looked up from germline, CDR1 is SGHTA and CDR2 is FQGNSA. This CDR3 reads CASSLATEIAQYF. CDR3 sequence (DNA): TGTGCCAGCAGCTTAGCGACAGAGATAGCGCAGTATTTT.

The DNA of the CDR3 is TGCAGCGTTGAAGATCCCAGGGGGACGTACGAGCAGTACTTC. Protein: CSVEDPRGTYEQYF. This chain joins TRBV29-1 and TRBJ2-7, with 7 bases identical to TRBD1. V lost 0 bases, J lost 4 bases, and 6 bases stayed unmatched. The CDR3 contains 14 residues. The germline gives CDR1 SQVTM, CDR2 ANQGSEA.

The chain links TRBV6-5 to TRBJ1-5; 7 nucleotides match TRBD1. The CDR3 is made up of 15 amino acids. Per the germline V gene, CDR1 is MNHEY and CDR2 is SVGAGI. Germline trimming cut 10 bases from V and 2 bases from J; bases unmatched to any gene: 11. CDR3: CATWYPQGGNQPQHF. CDR3 nucleotides: TGTGCCACTTGGTATCCTCAGGGGGGCAATCAGCCCCAGCATTTT.

This CDR3 is CASSDRDRGIGQPQHF. The DNA of the CDR3 is TGCGCCAGCAGTGACCGGGACAGGGGAATAGGTCAGCCCCAGCATTTT. The rearrangement joins TRBV10-2 to TRBJ1-5; 10 bases agree with TRBD1. The CDR3 length is 16 residues. The junction had 8 bases not matched to a gene; V was cut back by 3 bases and J by 6 bases. Germline CDR1 reads WSHSY; CDR2 reads SAAADI.